The 4 T cell receptor beta chains below were found in one sample sequenced in a study of blood T cell repertoires in COVID-19 (dated by TCRdb to the early 2020s). Preparation of the library involved the immunoSEQ multiplex PCR assay. Sourced from immuneACCESS, this table was stored by TCRdb with only in-frame sequences that have V and J called. A share of the clones is absent; for the studies checked, an unresolved V gene accounts for under half, and the remainder has no known explanation. The table for this sample lists some 80,000 clones; under 80% of them were counted only once. The leading ten clones occupy about a third of the sample. The sequencing sample was made of peripheral blood. All receptors derive from a man aged 55 to 70 with COVID-19, enrolled during active disease.

The chain employs TRBV7-3 and TRBJ2-2; no clear D gene. The CDR3 spans 15 residues. Per germline, CDR1 SGHTA and CDR2 FQGTGA. Trimming took 0 bases from V and 7 from J, leaving 12 bases between them. CDR3 nucleotide sequence: TGTGCCAGCAGCTTAACGGCGGTACAAGGCGGGGAGCTGTTTTTT. It yields the protein CASSLTAVQGGELFF.

J is TRBJ2-1 and V is TRBV2, with D perhaps matching TRBD1 (6 bases). Trimming removed 4 bases at V and 8 bases at J, with 15 bases between. CDR1 is SNHLY and CDR2 is FYNNEI in the germline V gene. The CDR3 runs 14 residues. The CDR3 here is CASSVGQNGDEQFF. The DNA for the CDR3 is TGTGCCAGCAGTGTCGGACAGAATGGGGATGAGCAGTTCTTC.

This clone was picked up one time. The rearrangement links TRBV6-1 to TRBJ2-1, with TRBD1 as a possible D gene (5 bases). Trimming removed 2 bases at V and 9 bases at J, with 14 bases between. This CDR3 comprises 14 residues. Germline V CDR1 and CDR2: MNHNS, SASEGT. The DNA for the CDR3 is TGTGCCAGCAGTGAAACCAGGGATCTGTTTGAGCAGTTCTTC. This translates into CASSETRDLFEQFF.

The CDR3 DNA sequence: TGTGCCAGCAGCTTATCGCGGACTGGAGAGCAGTACTTC. It is translated as CASSLSRTGEQYF. The chain joins TRBV11-3 to TRBJ2-7; tentative D call: TRBD2 (5 bases). Germline loops: CDR1 SGHNT, CDR2 YENEEA. Trimming left V 2 bases short and J 7 bases short, with 12 bases between. The CDR3 loop spans 13 amino acids.